What follows describes a single T cell receptor (beta chain). This entry is derived from a study of patients and donors after allogeneic stem cell transplantation. The CDR3 totals 13 residues. The ends were cut back, 4 bases at V and 1 base at J, with 7 bases in the middle. CDR1 and CDR2 (germline): MDHEN, SYDVKM. TCRdb fed the RT-PCR reads into MiXCR, producing one record per CDR3 protein. The table includes about 150,000 distinct CDR3 sequences, over 35% detected once. This sequence was found in a human donor who was either an allogeneic HSCT recipient or a stem cell or donor lymphocyte infusion donor (not recorded which). It is not recorded whose cells these are; they may come from a transplant donor. Source material: blood, either unsorted or a sorted T cell fraction (not recorded which). This rearrangement joins TRBV28 to TRBJ1-1; no reliable D call. The CDR3 sequence is CASSSIGNTEAFF. The CDR3 coding sequence is TGTGCCAGCAGTTCGATTGGGAACACTGAAGCTTTCTTT.